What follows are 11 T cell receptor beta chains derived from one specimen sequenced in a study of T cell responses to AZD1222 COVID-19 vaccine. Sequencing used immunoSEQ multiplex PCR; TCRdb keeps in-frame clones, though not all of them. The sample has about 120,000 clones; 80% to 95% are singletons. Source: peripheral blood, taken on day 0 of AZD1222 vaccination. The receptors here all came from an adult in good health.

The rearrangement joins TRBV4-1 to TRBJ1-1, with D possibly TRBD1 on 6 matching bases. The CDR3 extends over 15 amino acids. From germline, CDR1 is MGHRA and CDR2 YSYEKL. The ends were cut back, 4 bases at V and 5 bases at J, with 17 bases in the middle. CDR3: CASSPQPTGRTEAFF. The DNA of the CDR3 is TGCGCCAGCAGCCCCCAACCCACAGGGAGGACTGAAGCTTTCTTT.

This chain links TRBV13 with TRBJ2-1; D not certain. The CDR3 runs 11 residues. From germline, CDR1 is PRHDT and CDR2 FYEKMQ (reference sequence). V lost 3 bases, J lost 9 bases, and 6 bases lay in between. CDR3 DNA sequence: TGTGCCAGCAGCTTGCTGGGTGAGCAGTTCTTC. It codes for CASSLLGEQFF.

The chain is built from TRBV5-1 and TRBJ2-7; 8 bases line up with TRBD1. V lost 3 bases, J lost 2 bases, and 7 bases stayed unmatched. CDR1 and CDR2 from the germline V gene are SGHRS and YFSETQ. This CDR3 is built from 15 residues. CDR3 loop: CASSSWTGPTYEQYF. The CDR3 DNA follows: TGCGCCAGCAGCTCATGGACAGGGCCAACCTACGAGCAGTACTTC.

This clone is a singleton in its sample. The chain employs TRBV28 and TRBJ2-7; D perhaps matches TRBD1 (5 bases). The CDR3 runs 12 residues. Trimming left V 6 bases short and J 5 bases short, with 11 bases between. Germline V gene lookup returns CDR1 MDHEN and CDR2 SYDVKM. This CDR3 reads CASSPGINEQYF. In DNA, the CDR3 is TGTGCCAGCAGCCCAGGGATCAACGAGCAGTACTTC. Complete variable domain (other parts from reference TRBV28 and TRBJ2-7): DVKVTQSSRYLVKRTGEKVFLECVQDMDHENMFWYRQDPGLGLRLIYFSYDVKMKEKGDIPEGYSVSREKKERFSLILESASTNQTSMYLCASSPGINEQYFGPGTRLTVT.

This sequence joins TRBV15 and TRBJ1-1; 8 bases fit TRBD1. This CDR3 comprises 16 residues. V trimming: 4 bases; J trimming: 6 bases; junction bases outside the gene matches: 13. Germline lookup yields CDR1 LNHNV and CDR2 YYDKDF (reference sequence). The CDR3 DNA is TGTGCCACCAGCACAGAGGGGACAGGTTCCCGCTCTGAAGCTTTCTTT. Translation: CATSTEGTGSRSEAFF.

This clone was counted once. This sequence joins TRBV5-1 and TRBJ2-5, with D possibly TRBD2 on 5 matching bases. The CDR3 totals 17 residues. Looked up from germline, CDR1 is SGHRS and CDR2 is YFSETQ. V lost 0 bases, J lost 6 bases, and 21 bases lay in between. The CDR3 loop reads CASSLGEPGPAAKTQYF. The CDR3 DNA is TGCGCCAGCAGCTTGGGCGAGCCTGGTCCAGCGGCGAAGACCCAGTACTTC. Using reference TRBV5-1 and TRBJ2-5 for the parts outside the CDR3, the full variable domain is KAGVTQTPRYLIKTRGQQVTLSCSPISGHRSVSWYQQTPGQGLQFLFEYFSETQRNKGNFPGRFSGRQFSNSRSEMNVSTLELGDSALYLCASSLGEPGPAAKTQYFGPGTRLLVL.

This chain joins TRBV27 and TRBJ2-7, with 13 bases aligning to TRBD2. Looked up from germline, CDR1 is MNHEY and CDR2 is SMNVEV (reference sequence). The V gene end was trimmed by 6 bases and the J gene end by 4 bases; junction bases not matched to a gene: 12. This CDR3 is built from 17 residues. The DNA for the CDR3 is TGTGCCAGCAGCAAGGGACTAGCGGGGAAACTTGGATACGAGCAGTACTTC. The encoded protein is CASSKGLAGKLGYEQYF.

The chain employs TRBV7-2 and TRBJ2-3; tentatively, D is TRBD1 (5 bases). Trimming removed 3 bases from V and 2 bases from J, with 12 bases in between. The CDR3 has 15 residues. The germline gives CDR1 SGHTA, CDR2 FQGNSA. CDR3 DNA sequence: TGTGCCAGCAGCTTTAAGGACACATACACAGATACGCAGTATTTT. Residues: CASSFKDTYTDTQYF. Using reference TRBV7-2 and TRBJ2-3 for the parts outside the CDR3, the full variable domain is GAGVSQSPSNKVTEKGKDVELRCDPISGHTALYWYRQSLGQGLEFLIYFQGNSAPDKSGLPSDRFSAERTGGSVSTLTIQRTQQEDSAVYLCASSFKDTYTDTQYFGPGTRLTVL.

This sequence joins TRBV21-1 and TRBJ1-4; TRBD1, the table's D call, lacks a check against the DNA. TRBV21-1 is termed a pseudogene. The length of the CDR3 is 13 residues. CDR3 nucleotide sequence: TGTGCCAGCCCCCGGGACAGTATCGAAAAACTGTTTTTT. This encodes CASPRDSIEKLFF.

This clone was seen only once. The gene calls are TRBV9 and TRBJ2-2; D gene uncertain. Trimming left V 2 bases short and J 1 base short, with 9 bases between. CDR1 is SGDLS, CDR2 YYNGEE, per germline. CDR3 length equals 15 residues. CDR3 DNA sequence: TGTGCCAGCAGCGTCCGAGGACGGAACACCGGGGAGCTGTTTTTT. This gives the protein CASSVRGRNTGELFF.

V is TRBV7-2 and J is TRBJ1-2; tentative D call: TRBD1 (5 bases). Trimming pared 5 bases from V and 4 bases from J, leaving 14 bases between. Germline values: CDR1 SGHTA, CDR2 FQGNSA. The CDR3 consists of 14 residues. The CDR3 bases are TGTGCCAGCAGCCCAACAGGATACCTCTATGGCTACACCTTC. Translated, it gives CASSPTGYLYGYTF.